A selection of T cell receptor beta chains follows, all from one sample in a study of Graves' ophthalmopathy and Graves' hyperthyroidism. TCRdb reanalysed the multiplex PCR reads using MiXCR and keeps one entry per CDR3 protein. Here the sample spans roughly 400,000 distinct CDR3 sequences, about 17% being singletons. The sequenced sample was peripheral blood. The receptors here all came from an adult woman with stable Graves' hyperthyroidism. Each CDR3 is given with its conserved first and last residue. The order of the fields is V gene, D gene, J gene, clone size, CDR3 protein, CDR3 DNA. D genes are given only for firm matches. The listing skips clone size in some rows; elsewhere it reads once, few, many or a size class.

TRBV18	NA	TRBJ1-3	many	CASSPGQRNTIYF	TGTGCCAGCTCACCAGGACAGCGAAACACCATATATTTT
TRBV25-1	NA	TRBJ1-2	many	CASSVIGGRIYGYTF	TGTGCCAGCAGTGTGATTGGGGGGCGAATCTATGGCTACACCTTC
TRBV12-3/TRBV12-4	NA	TRBJ1-5	many	CASSLALEGRPQHF	TGTGCCAGCAGTTTGGCACTAGAGGGGAGGCCCCAGCATTTT
TRBV19	NA	TRBJ1-1	many	CASTLVGWDTEAFF	TGTGCCAGTACCCTAGTCGGATGGGACACTGAAGCTTTCTTT
TRBV24-1	NA	TRBJ2-2	many	CATSGGSQNTGELFF	TGTGCCACCAGTGGTGGTAGCCAGAACACCGGGGAGCTGTTTTTT
TRBV7-9	NA	TRBJ1-6	many	CASSPVTWNNSPLHF	TGTGCCAGCAGCCCTGTGACATGGAATAATTCACCCCTCCACTTT
TRBV7-9	TRBD2	TRBJ2-5	many	CASSLVVAGGKETQYF	TGTGCCAGCAGCTTAGTGGTAGCGGGAGGTAAAGAGACCCAGTACTTC
TRBV12-3/TRBV12-4	NA	TRBJ1-2	many	CASSLMGYGYTF	TGTGCCAGCAGTTTAATGGGATATGGCTACACCTTC
TRBV6-8	NA	TRBJ2-7	many	CASSPLLGGGQRRHEQYF	TGTGCCAGCAGTCCCCTCCTTGGTGGCGGGCAAAGAAGGCACGAGCAGTACTTC
TRBV7-2	TRBD2	TRBJ2-5	once	CASSGSGTTQETQYF	TGTGCCAGCAGCGGATCCGGGACTACCCAAGAGACCCAGTACTTC
TRBV19	TRBD1	TRBJ2-7	NA	CASSPGSGGFEQYF	TGTGCCAGTAGCCCCGGGTCAGGGGGCTTCGAGCAGTACTTC
TRBV24-1	NA	TRBJ2-7	NA	CATSDPGGSYEQYF	TGTGCCACCAGTGACCCCGGCGGGTCCTACGAGCAGTACTTC
TRBV24-1	TRBD1	TRBJ1-5	many	CATSDPRQGGNQPQHF	TGTGCCACCAGTGACCCAAGACAGGGAGGCAATCAGCCCCAGCATTTT
TRBV6-1	TRBD2	TRBJ2-7	many	CASSTPSGKGSRYEQYF	TGTGCCAGCAGTACCCCTAGCGGGAAAGGGTCTCGGTACGAGCAGTACTTC
TRBV4-1	NA	TRBJ2-7	many	CASSQGPRDEQYF	TGCGCCAGCAGCCAGGGACCGCGGGACGAGCAGTACTTC
TRBV5-1	NA	TRBJ2-5	many	CASSLVADQETQYF	TGCGCCAGCAGCTTGGTAGCGGACCAAGAGACCCAGTACTTC
TRBV4-1	TRBD1	TRBJ1-1	few	CASIPGQGVRSTEAFF	TGCGCCAGCATCCCGGGACAGGGGGTACGGAGCACTGAAGCTTTCTTT
TRBV12-3/TRBV12-4	NA	TRBJ1-5	NA	CASSFSPDNQPQHF	TGTGCCAGCAGTTTTTCCCCGGATAATCAGCCCCAGCATTTT
TRBV3-1	NA	TRBJ2-2	NA	CASSQSPEQGEELFF	TGTGCCAGCAGCCAATCCCCCGAACAGGGAGAGGAGCTGTTTTTT
TRBV27	TRBD2	TRBJ2-7	many	CASSLRGSNNEQYF	TGTGCCAGCAGTTTACGCGGGAGTAACAACGAGCAGTACTTC
TRBV4-1	TRBD1	TRBJ1-2	few	CASSHAKDRVQAYTF	TGCGCCAGCAGCCATGCCAAGGACAGGGTCCAGGCCTACACCTTC
TRBV6-1	NA	TRBJ2-7	many	CASSEALAGEQYF	TGTGCCAGCAGTGAAGCCTTAGCAGGCGAGCAGTACTTC
TRBV28	NA	TRBJ2-2	NA	CASTYSTGAGTGELFF	TGTGCCAGCACCTACTCTACGGGGGCGGGCACCGGGGAGCTGTTTTTT
TRBV12-3/TRBV12-4	TRBD1	TRBJ1-2	NA	CASSLTEGAHGYTF	TGTGCCAGCAGTTTGACCGAGGGGGCTCATGGCTACACCTTC
TRBV28	NA	TRBJ1-5	many	CASSSIQGMSNQPQHF	TGTGCCAGCAGTTCAATCCAGGGGATGAGCAATCAGCCCCAGCATTTT
TRBV19	TRBD1	TRBJ1-5	many	CASKPGGRDQPQHF	TGTGCCAGTAAGCCAGGGGGTCGTGATCAGCCCCAGCATTTT
TRBV20-1	TRBD2	TRBJ2-2	few	CSARTPSGSGSRVGELFF	TGCAGTGCTAGGACCCCTAGCGGGAGCGGTTCCCGGGTCGGGGAGCTGTTTTTT
TRBV12-3/TRBV12-4	TRBD2	TRBJ2-5	NA	CASSSTSGRRVAETQYF	TGTGCCAGCAGCTCAACTAGCGGGAGAAGGGTCGCGGAGACCCAGTACTTC
TRBV12-3/TRBV12-4	TRBD1	TRBJ1-1	NA	CASSLRARGRTEAFF	TGTGCCAGCAGTTTAAGGGCCAGGGGGCGGACTGAAGCTTTCTTT
TRBV29-1	NA	TRBJ2-5	many	CSVESNRVGGTQYF	TGCAGCGTTGAATCGAACCGGGTCGGGGGGACCCAGTACTTC
TRBV6-1	NA	TRBJ2-2	many	CASSEWAGTGELFF	TGTGCCAGCAGTGAATGGGCAGGGACCGGGGAGCTGTTTTTT
TRBV5-1	NA	TRBJ1-2	NA	CASSLAQGKGYGYTF	TGCGCCAGCAGCTTAGCCCAGGGGAAGGGCTATGGCTACACCTTC
TRBV29-1	NA	TRBJ1-1	many	CSVQIRVDTEAFF	TGCAGCGTTCAAATCAGGGTGGACACTGAAGCTTTCTTT
TRBV28	NA	TRBJ2-7	many	CASSLETHDAYEQYF	TGTGCCAGCAGTTTAGAGACTCATGACGCCTACGAGCAGTACTTC
TRBV30	TRBD1	TRBJ1-5	NA	CAWSRDRGPYSNQPQHF	TGTGCCTGGAGCCGGGACAGGGGCCCCTATAGCAATCAGCCCCAGCATTTT
TRBV29-1	TRBD2	TRBJ2-5	many	CSVRTGTGGGAQYF	TGCAGCGTGCGGACCGGGACGGGCGGGGGGGCCCAGTACTTC
TRBV12-3/TRBV12-4	TRBD1	TRBJ2-7	many	CASSMTGMSYEQYF	TGTGCCAGCAGTATGACAGGGATGAGCTACGAGCAGTACTTC
TRBV28	TRBD2	TRBJ2-5	many	CASSLLAEETQYF	TGTGCCAGCAGTTTACTAGCGGAAGAGACCCAGTACTTC
TRBV20-1	NA	TRBJ1-2	many	CSARWVEDYGYTF	TGCAGTGCTAGATGGGTAGAAGACTATGGCTACACCTTC
TRBV28	NA	TRBJ1-2	many	CASARSGYTF	TGTGCCAGCGCTAGGTCGGGCTACACCTTC
TRBV28	NA	TRBJ2-5	many	CASTPFSQETQYF	TGTGCCAGCACCCCCTTCAGTCAAGAGACCCAGTACTTC
TRBV28	NA	TRBJ2-5	many	CASSLVASVGETQYF	TGTGCCAGCAGTTTAGTGGCTAGCGTGGGAGAGACCCAGTACTTC
TRBV6-2/TRBV6-3	NA	TRBJ2-6	many	CASSYGGGSGANVLTF	TGTGCCAGCAGTTACGGGGGTGGCTCTGGGGCCAACGTCCTGACTTTC
TRBV7-2	NA	TRBJ1-6	many	CASRDTQGLWSYNSPLHF	TGTGCCAGCAGAGATACTCAGGGATTATGGTCCTATAATTCACCCCTCCACTTT
TRBV7-9	NA	TRBJ2-7	many	CASSFLPNEQYF	TGTGCCAGCAGCTTTCTACCGAACGAGCAGTACTTC
TRBV30	TRBD1	TRBJ1-1	many	CAWSVRGDRPNTEAFF	TGTGCCTGGAGTGTAAGAGGGGACAGGCCGAACACTGAAGCTTTCTTT
TRBV5-1	TRBD1	TRBJ1-3	many	CASSPGQASSGNTIYF	TGCGCCAGCAGCCCGGGACAGGCGAGCTCTGGAAACACCATATATTTT
TRBV10-3	TRBD2	TRBJ2-2	many	CAISGTSGDTGELFF	TGTGCCATCTCCGGGACTAGCGGGGACACCGGGGAGCTGTTTTTT
TRBV7-3	TRBD2	TRBJ2-2	many	CASSLSGGRNTGELFF	TGTGCCAGCAGCTTAAGTGGCGGGAGGAACACCGGGGAGCTGTTTTTT
TRBV19	NA	TRBJ2-7	NA	CASSDGRLTSYEQYF	TGTGCCAGTAGTGACGGACGGCTAACTTCCTACGAGCAGTACTTC
TRBV28	NA	TRBJ2-7	many	CASSFWTDHDYEQYF	TGTGCCAGCAGTTTCTGGACAGATCACGACTACGAGCAGTACTTC
TRBV28	NA	TRBJ2-5	few	CASHGMYGEGGTKYF	TGTGCCAGCCATGGAATGTACGGGGAGGGGGGGACCAAGTACTTC